This is a list of T cell receptor beta chains from one sample in a study of T-cell memory formation after mild COVID-19. MiXCR, applied by TCRdb to the 5' RACE reads, yields one record per CDR3 protein. Among about 250,000 distinct CDR3 sequences listed, about 16% were seen once. Sequencing was performed on PBMCs or a T cell subset sorted from them (not recorded which). The receptors originated from an adult woman who had mild COVID-19 (a few samples of this study predate the infection). Cell type and time point are not known. Both conserved end residues are part of each CDR3. Each record gives: V gene, D gene, clone size, J gene, CDR3 protein, CDR3 DNA. The D gene is left open where the match is weak. Not every row has a clone size; where given, it reads once, few, many or a size class.

v_call: TRBV7-2; d_call: TRBD2; clone_size: .; j_call: TRBJ2-3; cdr3_aa: CASSLELAVGGDTQYF; cdr3_nt: TGTGCCAGCAGCTTGGAACTAGCGGTGGGGGGAGATACGCAGTATTTT
v_call: TRBV10-3; d_call: TRBD1; clone_size: .; j_call: TRBJ1-5; cdr3_aa: CAISDGTGNQPQHF; cdr3_nt: TGTGCCATCAGTGACGGGACAGGGAATCAGCCCCAGCATTTT
v_call: TRBV5-1; d_call: .; clone_size: few; j_call: TRBJ1-2; cdr3_aa: CASSLVPLRKNYGYTF; cdr3_nt: TGCGCCAGCAGCTTGGTCCCTCTTCGCAAAAACTATGGCTACACCTTC
v_call: TRBV6-2/TRBV6-3; d_call: TRBD1; clone_size: .; j_call: TRBJ2-3; cdr3_aa: CASSYGTVSTDTQYF; cdr3_nt: TGTGCCAGCAGTTACGGGACAGTCAGCACAGATACGCAGTATTTT
v_call: TRBV19; d_call: TRBD2; clone_size: few; j_call: TRBJ2-7; cdr3_aa: CASSTLAGGGYEQYF; cdr3_nt: TGTGCCAGTAGTACTCTAGCGGGAGGAGGGTACGAGCAGTACTTC
v_call: TRBV19; d_call: TRBD2; clone_size: .; j_call: TRBJ2-1; cdr3_aa: CASSIDSGSYNEQFF; cdr3_nt: TGTGCCAGTAGTATCGACAGCGGGAGCTACAATGAGCAGTTCTTC
v_call: TRBV20-1; d_call: .; clone_size: .; j_call: TRBJ2-1; cdr3_aa: CSARGTGGFKDEQFF; cdr3_nt: TGCAGTGCTAGAGGTACTGGCGGTTTTAAGGATGAGCAGTTCTTC
v_call: TRBV9; d_call: TRBD2; clone_size: .; j_call: TRBJ2-5; cdr3_aa: CASSRRAGVSETQYF; cdr3_nt: TGTGCCAGCAGCCGCCGGGCGGGAGTTTCAGAGACCCAGTACTTC
v_call: TRBV7-2; d_call: TRBD2; clone_size: many; j_call: TRBJ2-7; cdr3_aa: CASSLHQGGGYEQYF; cdr3_nt: TGTGCCAGCAGCTTACATCAGGGCGGGGGCTACGAGCAGTACTTC
v_call: TRBV7-6; d_call: .; clone_size: few; j_call: TRBJ2-2; cdr3_aa: CASSFGTRVPGELFF; cdr3_nt: TGTGCCAGCAGCTTCGGGACCCGCGTTCCCGGGGAGCTGTTTTTT
v_call: TRBV7-3; d_call: .; clone_size: .; j_call: TRBJ2-3; cdr3_aa: CASSQRGGADTQYF; cdr3_nt: TGTGCCAGCAGCCAAAGGGGTGGGGCAGATACGCAGTATTTT
v_call: TRBV7-3; d_call: .; clone_size: few; j_call: TRBJ2-7; cdr3_aa: CASSFTGWGEQYF; cdr3_nt: TGTGCCAGCAGCTTTACAGGTTGGGGGGAGCAGTACTTC
v_call: TRBV24-1; d_call: .; clone_size: .; j_call: TRBJ2-1; cdr3_aa: CATSEALSAVSYNEQFF; cdr3_nt: TGTGCCACTAGTGAGGCCCTGTCGGCAGTTAGCTACAATGAGCAGTTCTTC
v_call: TRBV24-1; d_call: .; clone_size: few; j_call: TRBJ2-5; cdr3_aa: CATSDLHRDGRETQYF; cdr3_nt: TGTGCCACCAGTGATTTGCACAGGGACGGGCGGGAGACCCAGTACTTC
v_call: TRBV24-1; d_call: .; clone_size: .; j_call: TRBJ1-2; cdr3_aa: CATSVGGYGYTF; cdr3_nt: TGTGCCACCAGTGTGGGGGGCTATGGCTACACCTTC
v_call: TRBV5-1; d_call: .; clone_size: few; j_call: TRBJ2-1; cdr3_aa: CASSFSVGTSNEQFF; cdr3_nt: TGCGCCAGCAGCTTTTCCGTAGGGACAAGTAATGAGCAGTTCTTC
v_call: TRBV18; d_call: .; clone_size: .; j_call: TRBJ1-1; cdr3_aa: CASSGQRNTEAFF; cdr3_nt: TGTGCCAGCTCAGGACAGAGGAACACTGAAGCTTTCTTT
v_call: TRBV11-1; d_call: .; clone_size: few; j_call: TRBJ2-2; cdr3_aa: CASSLAPTYTGELFF; cdr3_nt: TGTGCCAGCAGCTTAGCGCCGACTTACACCGGGGAGCTGTTTTTT
v_call: TRBV7-2; d_call: .; clone_size: many; j_call: TRBJ2-3; cdr3_aa: CASSPQAGRTDTQYF; cdr3_nt: TGTGCCAGCAGCCCCCAGGCTGGACGCACAGATACGCAGTATTTT
v_call: TRBV2; d_call: TRBD2; clone_size: few; j_call: TRBJ2-1; cdr3_aa: CASSISGRAYNEQFF; cdr3_nt: TGTGCCAGCAGCATTAGCGGGAGGGCCTATAATGAGCAGTTCTTC
v_call: TRBV5-1; d_call: .; clone_size: .; j_call: TRBJ1-2; cdr3_aa: CASSAELLYGYTF; cdr3_nt: TGCGCCAGCAGCGCAGAATTACTCTATGGCTACACCTTC
v_call: TRBV7-9; d_call: .; clone_size: few; j_call: TRBJ2-7; cdr3_aa: CASSLGHLSYEQYF; cdr3_nt: TGTGCCAGCAGCTTAGGTCACCTCTCCTACGAGCAGTACTTC